This TCR beta chain comes out of a study of CD8 T cells in ankylosing spondylitis. Using quantitative 5'-RACE with molecular barcodes, the authors made TCR beta libraries. MiXCR, run by TCRdb on the 5' RACE reads, gives a single entry per CDR3 protein. The sample contains 500,000 or so distinct CDR3 sequences, about 5.2% of which appear only once. Trimming pared 4 bases from V and 4 bases from J, leaving 13 bases between. The germline gives CDR1 SQVTM, CDR2 ANQGSEA. The CDR3 is made up of 14 amino acids. This clonotype has ten or more counts. Antigen: not known. Study-wide points: Disease-linked clones, CD8+, were relatively rare in peripheral blood. There was a TCR beta motif, made of several highly homologous variants, that appeared characteristic of ankylosing spondylitis blood. Both synovial fluid and blood in reactive arthritis had previously been reported to carry some motif variants.

This receptor was obtained from a male donor with ankylosing spondylitis. The chain couples TRBV29-1 to TRBJ2-2; no reliable D call. Sequenced material: blood, either unsorted or a sorted T cell fraction (not recorded which). CDR3 in DNA: TGCAGCGTTGGAGGCCCCCGCCCCACCGGGGAGCTGTTTTTT. As protein: CSVGGPRPTGELFF.